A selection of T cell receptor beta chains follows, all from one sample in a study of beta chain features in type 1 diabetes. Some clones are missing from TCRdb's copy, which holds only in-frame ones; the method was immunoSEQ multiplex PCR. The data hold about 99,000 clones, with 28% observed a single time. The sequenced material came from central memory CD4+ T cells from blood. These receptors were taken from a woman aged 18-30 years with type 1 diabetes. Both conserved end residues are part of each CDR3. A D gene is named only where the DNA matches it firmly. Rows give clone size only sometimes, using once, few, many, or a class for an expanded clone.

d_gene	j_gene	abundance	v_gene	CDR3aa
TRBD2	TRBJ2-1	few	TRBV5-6	CASSLEFGGLSSSYNEQFF
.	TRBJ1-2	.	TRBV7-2	CASSPGRGDSGYTF
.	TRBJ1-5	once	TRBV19	CASSISGYNQPQHF
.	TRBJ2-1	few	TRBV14	CASSQGLRHNEQFF
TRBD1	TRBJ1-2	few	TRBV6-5	CASSRTSGGYGYTF
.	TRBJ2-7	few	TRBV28	CASSFTSSYEQYF
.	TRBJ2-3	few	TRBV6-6	CASSYSTGGTQYF
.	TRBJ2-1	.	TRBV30	CAWSLRKTYNEQFF
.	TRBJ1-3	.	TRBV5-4	CASSLVGGTDIYF
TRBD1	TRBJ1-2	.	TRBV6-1	CASSLGDRVSGYTF
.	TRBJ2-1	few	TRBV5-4	CASSLSPTNEQFF
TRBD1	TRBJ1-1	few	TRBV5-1	CASRPTGARNTEAFF
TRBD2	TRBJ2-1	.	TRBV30	CATPKGSGFYNEQFF
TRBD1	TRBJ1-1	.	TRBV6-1	CASSGLRPRGAEAFF
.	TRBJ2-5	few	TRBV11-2	CASSLVQGPPETQYF
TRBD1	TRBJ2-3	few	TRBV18	CASSPATGTGNADTQYF
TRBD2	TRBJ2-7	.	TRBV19	CASSISGNFYEQYF
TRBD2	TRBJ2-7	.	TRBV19	CASRITSGMREQYF
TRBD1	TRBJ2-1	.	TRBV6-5	CASRDSFNEQFF
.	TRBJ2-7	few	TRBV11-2	CASSPGISSYEQYF
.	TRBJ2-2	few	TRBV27	CASSFWDKNGELFF
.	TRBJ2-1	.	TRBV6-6	CASSNLARRYNEQFF
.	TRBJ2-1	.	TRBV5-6	CASSLGLNNEQFF
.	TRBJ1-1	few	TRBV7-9	CASSPGGSGAFF
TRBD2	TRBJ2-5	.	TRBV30	CALAGAVTQYF
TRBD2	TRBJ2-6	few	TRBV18	CASSELAGGQAGANVLTF